This T cell receptor (beta chain) was recovered during a study of beta chain features in type 1 diabetes. V was clipped by 2 bases and J by 4 bases, with 12 bases between them. From germline, CDR1 is SGHAT and CDR2 FQNNGV. The CDR3 has 15 residues. The isolated RNA, all of it, was reverse transcribed, so expressed TCRB transcripts were what got sequenced. Method: immunoSEQ multiplex PCR; TCRdb's copy keeps in-frame clones and lacks some. The sample shows just over 600,000 clones, about a sixth of them seen only once. This clonotype was obtained from a man between 18 and 35 years old in good health. The rearrangement links TRBV11-2 to TRBJ2-1; tentative D call: TRBD2 (5 bases). The sequenced material came from naive CD4+ T cells from blood. CDR3 DNA sequence: TGTGCCAGCAGCTTAACGTGGGAGCCTTACAATGAGCAGTTCTTC. This gives the protein CASSLTWEPYNEQFF. The variable domain in full, completed from reference TRBV11-2 and TRBJ2-1, reads EAGVAQSPRYKIIEKRQSVAFWCNPISGHATLYWYQQILGQGPKLLIQFQNNGVVDDSQLPKDRFSAERLKGVDSTLKIQPAKLEDSAVYLCASSLTWEPYNEQFFGPGTRLTVL.